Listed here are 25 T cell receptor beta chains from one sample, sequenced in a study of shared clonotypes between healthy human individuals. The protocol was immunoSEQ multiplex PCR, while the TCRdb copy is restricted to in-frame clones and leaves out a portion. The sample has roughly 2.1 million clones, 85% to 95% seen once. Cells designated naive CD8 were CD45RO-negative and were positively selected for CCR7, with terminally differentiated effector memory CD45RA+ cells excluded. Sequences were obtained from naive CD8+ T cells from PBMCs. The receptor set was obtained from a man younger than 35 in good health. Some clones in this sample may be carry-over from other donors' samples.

The CDR3 reads CASSKPAGHYYGYTF. Written as DNA, the CDR3 is TGTGCCAGTAGCAAACCAGCGGGGCATTACTATGGCTACACCTTC. This chain connects TRBV19 to TRBJ1-2; TRBD1 is a possible D gene (5 bases). Germline-derived CDR1 and CDR2 are LNHDA and SQIVND (reference sequence). With 6 bases removed from V and 3 bases from J, the gap between germline ends came to 17 bases. The CDR3 extends over 15 amino acids. Together with reference TRBV19 and TRBJ1-2, the CDR3 gives the full variable domain: DGGITQSPKYLFRKEGQNVTLSCEQNLNHDAMYWYRQDPGQGLRLIYYSQIVNDFQKGDIAEGYSVSREKKESFPLTVTSAQKNPTAFYLCASSKPAGHYYGYTFGSGTRLTVV.

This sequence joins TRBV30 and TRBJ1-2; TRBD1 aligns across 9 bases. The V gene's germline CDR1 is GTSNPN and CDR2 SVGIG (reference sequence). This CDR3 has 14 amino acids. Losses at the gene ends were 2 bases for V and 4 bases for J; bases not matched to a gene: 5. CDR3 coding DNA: TGTGCCTGGAGTCCGGGACAGGGAATCTATGGCTACACCTTC. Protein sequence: CAWSPGQGIYGYTF.

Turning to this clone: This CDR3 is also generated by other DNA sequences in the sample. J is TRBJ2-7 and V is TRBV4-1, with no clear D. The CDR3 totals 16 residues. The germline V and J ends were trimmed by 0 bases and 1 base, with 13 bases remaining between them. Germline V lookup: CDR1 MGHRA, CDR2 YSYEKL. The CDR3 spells CASSQDPGTGSYEQYF. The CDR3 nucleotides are TGCGCCAGCAGCCAAGATCCTGGCACCGGATCCTACGAGCAGTACTTC.

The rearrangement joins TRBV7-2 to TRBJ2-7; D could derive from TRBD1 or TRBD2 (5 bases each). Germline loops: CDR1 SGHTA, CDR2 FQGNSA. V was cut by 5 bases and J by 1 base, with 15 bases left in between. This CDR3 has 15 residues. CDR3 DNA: TGTGCCAGCAGCCCAGAGGGGCGTTTATCCTACGAGCAGTACTTC. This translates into CASSPEGRLSYEQYF.

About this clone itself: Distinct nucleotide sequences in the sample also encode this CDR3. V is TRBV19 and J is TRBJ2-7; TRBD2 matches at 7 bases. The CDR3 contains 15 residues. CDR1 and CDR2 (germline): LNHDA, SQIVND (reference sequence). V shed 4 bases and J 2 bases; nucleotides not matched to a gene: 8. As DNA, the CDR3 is TGTGCCAGTAGTACCCGACTAGCCGAGACCTACGAGCAGTACTTC. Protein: CASSTRLAETYEQYF. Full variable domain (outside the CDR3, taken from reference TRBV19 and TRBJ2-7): DGGITQSPKYLFRKEGQNVTLSCEQNLNHDAMYWYRQDPGQGLRLIYYSQIVNDFQKGDIAEGYSVSREKKESFPLTVTSAQKNPTAFYLCASSTRLAETYEQYFGPGTRLTVT.

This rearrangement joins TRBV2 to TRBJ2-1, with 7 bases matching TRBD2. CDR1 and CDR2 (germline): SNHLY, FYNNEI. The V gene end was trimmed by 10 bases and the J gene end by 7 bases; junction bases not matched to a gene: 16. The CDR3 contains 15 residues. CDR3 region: CAIPFTPGGRNEQFF. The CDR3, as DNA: TGTGCCATCCCCTTTACGCCCGGGGGGAGAAATGAGCAGTTCTTC.

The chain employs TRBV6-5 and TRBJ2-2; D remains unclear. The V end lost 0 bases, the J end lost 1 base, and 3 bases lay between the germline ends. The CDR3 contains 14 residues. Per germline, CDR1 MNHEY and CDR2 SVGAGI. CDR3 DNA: TGTGCCAGCAGTTACTCTGAGAACACCGGGGAGCTGTTTTTT. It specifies CASSYSENTGELFF.

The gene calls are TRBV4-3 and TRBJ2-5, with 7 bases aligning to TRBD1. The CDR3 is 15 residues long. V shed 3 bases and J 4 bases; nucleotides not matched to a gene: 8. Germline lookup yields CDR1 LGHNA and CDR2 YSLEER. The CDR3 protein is CASSHPQGSGETQYF. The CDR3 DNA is TGCGCCAGCAGCCACCCACAGGGGTCCGGAGAGACCCAGTACTTC.

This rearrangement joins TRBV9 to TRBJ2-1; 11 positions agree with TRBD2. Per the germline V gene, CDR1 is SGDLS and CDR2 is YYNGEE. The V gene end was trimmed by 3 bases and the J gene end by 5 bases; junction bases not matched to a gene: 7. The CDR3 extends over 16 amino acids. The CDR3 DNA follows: TGTGCCAGCAGCGATCCCCTAGCGGGAGGTGACAATGAGCAGTTCTTC. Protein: CASSDPLAGGDNEQFF.

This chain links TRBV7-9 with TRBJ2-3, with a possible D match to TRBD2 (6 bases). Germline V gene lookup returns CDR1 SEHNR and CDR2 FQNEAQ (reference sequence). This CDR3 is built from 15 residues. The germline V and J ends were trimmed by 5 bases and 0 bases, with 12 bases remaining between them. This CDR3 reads CASSPTSPSTDTQYF. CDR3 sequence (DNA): TGTGCCAGCAGCCCCACTAGCCCTAGCACAGATACGCAGTATTTT.

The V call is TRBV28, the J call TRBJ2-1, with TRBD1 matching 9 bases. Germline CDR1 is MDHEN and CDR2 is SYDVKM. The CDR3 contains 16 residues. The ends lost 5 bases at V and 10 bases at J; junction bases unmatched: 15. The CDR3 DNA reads TGTGCCAGCAGTCCCCTTTTGGGACAGGGTCGGGAGGAGCAGTTCTTC. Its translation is CASSPLLGQGREEQFF.

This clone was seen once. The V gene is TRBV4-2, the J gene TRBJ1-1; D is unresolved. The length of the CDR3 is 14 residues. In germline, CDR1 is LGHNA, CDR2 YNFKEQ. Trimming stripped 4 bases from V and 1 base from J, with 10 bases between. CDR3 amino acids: CASSPRAGNTEAFF. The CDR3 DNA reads TGTGCCAGCAGCCCAAGGGCGGGGAACACTGAAGCTTTCTTT.

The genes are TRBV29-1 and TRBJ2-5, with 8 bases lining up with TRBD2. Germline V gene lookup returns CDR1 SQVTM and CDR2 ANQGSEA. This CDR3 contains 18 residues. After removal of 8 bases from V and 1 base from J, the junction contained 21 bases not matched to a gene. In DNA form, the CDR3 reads TGCAGCCCCCCAGGGGTTTTGTGGCGGGAGGCCCTCCAAGAGACCCAGTACTTC. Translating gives CSPPGVLWREALQETQYF.

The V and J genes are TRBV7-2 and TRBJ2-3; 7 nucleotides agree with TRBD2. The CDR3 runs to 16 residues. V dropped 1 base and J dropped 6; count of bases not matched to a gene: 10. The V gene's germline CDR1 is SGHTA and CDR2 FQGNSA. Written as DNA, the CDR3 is TGTGCCAGCAGCTTAGACATCGGGCTAGCGGACGATACGCAGTATTTT. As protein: CASSLDIGLADDTQYF.

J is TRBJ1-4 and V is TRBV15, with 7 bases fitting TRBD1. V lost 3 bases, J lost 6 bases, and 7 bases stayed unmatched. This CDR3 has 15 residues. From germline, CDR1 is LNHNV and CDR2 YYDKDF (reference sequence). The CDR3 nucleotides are TGTGCCACCAGCAGGACAGGGTGGCGAGATGAAAAACTGTTTTTT. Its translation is CATSRTGWRDEKLFF.

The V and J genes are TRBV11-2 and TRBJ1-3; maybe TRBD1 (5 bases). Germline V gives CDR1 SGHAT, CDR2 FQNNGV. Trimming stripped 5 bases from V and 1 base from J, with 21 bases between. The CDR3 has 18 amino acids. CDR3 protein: CASSTTEAGRVSGNTIYF. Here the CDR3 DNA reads TGTGCCAGCAGCACCACCGAAGCAGGGAGGGTTTCTGGAAACACCATATATTTT.

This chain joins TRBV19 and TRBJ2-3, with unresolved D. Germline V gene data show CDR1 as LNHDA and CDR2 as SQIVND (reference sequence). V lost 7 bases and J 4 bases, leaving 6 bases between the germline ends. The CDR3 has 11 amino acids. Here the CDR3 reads CASTWADTQYF. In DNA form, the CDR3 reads TGTGCCAGTACCTGGGCAGATACGCAGTATTTT.

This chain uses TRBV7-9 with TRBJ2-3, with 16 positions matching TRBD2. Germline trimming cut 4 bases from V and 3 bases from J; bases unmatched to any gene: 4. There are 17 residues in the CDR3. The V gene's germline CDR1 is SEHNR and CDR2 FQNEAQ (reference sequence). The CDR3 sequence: CASSSGLAGGLTDTQYF. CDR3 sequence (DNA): TGTGCCAGCAGCTCGGGACTAGCGGGAGGGCTAACAGATACGCAGTATTTT.

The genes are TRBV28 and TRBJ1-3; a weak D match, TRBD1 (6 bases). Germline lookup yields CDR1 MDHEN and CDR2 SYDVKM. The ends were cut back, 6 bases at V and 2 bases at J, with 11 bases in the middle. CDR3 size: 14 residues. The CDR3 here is CASSRQEPGNTIYF. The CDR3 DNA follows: TGTGCCAGCAGCAGACAGGAGCCTGGAAACACCATATATTTT.

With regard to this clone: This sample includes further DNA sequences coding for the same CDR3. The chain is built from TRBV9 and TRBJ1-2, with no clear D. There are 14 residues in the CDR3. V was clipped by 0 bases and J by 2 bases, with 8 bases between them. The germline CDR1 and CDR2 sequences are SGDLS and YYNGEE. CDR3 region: CASSVGRANYGYTF. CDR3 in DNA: TGTGCCAGCAGCGTAGGACGGGCGAACTATGGCTACACCTTC.

The CDR3 sequence is CASSLGGFYEQFF. The CDR3 DNA is TGTGCCAGCAGCTTGGGCGGGTTCTATGAGCAGTTCTTC. The chain recombines TRBV11-2 with TRBJ2-1; TRBD2 is a possible D gene (5 bases). CDR3 size: 13 residues. CDR1 and CDR2 (germline): SGHAT, FQNNGV. V was trimmed by 3 bases and J by 8 bases, leaving 11 bases between them.

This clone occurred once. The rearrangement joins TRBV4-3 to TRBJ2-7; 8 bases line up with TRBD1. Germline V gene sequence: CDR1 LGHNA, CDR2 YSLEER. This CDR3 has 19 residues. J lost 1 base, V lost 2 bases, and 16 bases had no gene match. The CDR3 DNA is TGCGCCAGCAGCCAATCCGCACAGGGGGGTATTGGCGGATCCTACGAGCAGTACTTC. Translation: CASSQSAQGGIGGSYEQYF.

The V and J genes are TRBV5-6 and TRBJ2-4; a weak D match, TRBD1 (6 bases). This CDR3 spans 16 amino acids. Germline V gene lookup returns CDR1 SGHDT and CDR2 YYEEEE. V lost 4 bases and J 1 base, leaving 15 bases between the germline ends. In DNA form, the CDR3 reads TGTGCCAGCAGCCCTGATCGTGGGGGCGCCAAAAACATTCAGTACTTC. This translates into CASSPDRGGAKNIQYF.

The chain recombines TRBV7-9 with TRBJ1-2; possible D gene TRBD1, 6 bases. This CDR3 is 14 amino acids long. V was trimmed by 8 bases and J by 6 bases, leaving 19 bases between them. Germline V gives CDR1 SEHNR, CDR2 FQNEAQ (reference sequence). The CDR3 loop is CASRMVGGPDGYTF. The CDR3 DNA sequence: TGTGCCAGCCGAATGGTAGGGGGGCCTGATGGCTACACCTTC.

CDR3 sequence (DNA): TGTGCCAGCAGTTTCGGGGGACTAGCGGAATACAATGAGCAGTTCTTC. Translating gives CASSFGGLAEYNEQFF. The chain couples TRBV28 to TRBJ2-1; 11 nucleotides agree with TRBD2. CDR1 and CDR2 (germline): MDHEN, SYDVKM. J gave up 4 bases and V 3 bases, and 5 bases lay outside the gene matches. CDR3 length equals 16 residues.